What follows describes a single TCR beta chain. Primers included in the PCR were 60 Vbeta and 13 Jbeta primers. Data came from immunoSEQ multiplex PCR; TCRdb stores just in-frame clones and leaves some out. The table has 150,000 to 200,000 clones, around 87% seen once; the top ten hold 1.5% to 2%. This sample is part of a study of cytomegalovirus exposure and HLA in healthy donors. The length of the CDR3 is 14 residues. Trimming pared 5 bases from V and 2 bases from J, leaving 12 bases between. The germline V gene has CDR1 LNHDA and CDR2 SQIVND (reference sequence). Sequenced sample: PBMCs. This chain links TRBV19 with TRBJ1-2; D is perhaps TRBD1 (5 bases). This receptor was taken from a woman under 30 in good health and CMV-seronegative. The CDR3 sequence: CASSPPRENYGYTF. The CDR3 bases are TGTGCCAGTAGTCCCCCCAGGGAAAACTATGGCTACACCTTC.